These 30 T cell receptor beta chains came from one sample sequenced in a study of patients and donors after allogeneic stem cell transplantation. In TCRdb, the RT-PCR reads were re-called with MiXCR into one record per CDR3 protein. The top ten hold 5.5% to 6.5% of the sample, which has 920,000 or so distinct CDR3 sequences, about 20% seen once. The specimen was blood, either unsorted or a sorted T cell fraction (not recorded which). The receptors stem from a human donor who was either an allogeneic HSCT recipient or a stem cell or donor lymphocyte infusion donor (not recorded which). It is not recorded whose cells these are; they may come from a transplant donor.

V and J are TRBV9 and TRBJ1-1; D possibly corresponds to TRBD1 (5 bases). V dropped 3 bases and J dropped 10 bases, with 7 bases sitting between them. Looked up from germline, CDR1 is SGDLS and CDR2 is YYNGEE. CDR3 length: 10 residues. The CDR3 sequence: CASSEGTAFF. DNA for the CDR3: TGTGCCAGCAGCGAGGGGACAGCTTTCTTT.

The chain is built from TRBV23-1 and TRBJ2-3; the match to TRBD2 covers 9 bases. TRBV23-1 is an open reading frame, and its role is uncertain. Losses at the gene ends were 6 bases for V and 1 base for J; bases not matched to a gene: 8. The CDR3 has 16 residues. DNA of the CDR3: TGCGCCAGCAGGTTGATAGCGGGAGTGCGCACAGATACGCAGTATTTT. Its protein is CASRLIAGVRTDTQYF.

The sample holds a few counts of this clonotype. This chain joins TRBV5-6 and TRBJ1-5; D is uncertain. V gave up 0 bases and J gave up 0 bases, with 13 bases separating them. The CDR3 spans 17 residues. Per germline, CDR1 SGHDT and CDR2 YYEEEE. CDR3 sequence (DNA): TGTGCCAGCAGCTTGGCCAAAGGAGGGTATAGCAATCAGCCCCAGCATTTT. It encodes CASSLAKGGYSNQPQHF.

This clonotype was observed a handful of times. The CDR3 loop reads CSARDVVGSTDTQYF. CDR3 DNA: TGCAGTGCTAGAGATGTCGTGGGCTCCACAGATACGCAGTATTTT. This sequence joins TRBV20-1 and TRBJ2-3; no clear D gene. Germline V CDR1 and CDR2: DFQATT, SNEGSKA (reference sequence). V was shortened by 0 bases and J by 2 bases, with 12 bases between the two germline ends. The CDR3 runs 15 residues.

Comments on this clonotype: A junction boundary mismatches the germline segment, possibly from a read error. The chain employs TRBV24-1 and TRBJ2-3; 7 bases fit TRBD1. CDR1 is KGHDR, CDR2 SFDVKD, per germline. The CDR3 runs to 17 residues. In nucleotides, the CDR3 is TGTGCCACCAGTGATAACCGACAGTGGTTGGGGACAGCTACGCAGTATTTT. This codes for CATSDNRQWLGTATQYF.

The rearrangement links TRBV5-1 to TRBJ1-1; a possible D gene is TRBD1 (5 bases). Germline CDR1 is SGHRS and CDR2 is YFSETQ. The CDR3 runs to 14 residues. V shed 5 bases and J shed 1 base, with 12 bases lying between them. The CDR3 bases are TGCGCCAGCAGGGGGGATCTCGGGAACACTGAAGCTTTCTTT. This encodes CASRGDLGNTEAFF.

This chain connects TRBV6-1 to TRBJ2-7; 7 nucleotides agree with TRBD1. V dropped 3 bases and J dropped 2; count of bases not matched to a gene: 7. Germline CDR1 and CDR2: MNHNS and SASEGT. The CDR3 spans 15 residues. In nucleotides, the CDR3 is TGTGCCAGCAGTGATCCCGGGACAGATACCTACGAGCAGTACTTC. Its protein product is CASSDPGTDTYEQYF.

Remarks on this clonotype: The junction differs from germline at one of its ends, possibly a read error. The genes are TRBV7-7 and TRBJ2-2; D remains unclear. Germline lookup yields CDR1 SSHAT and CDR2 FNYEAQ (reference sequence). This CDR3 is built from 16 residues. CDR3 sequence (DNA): TGTGCTAGCAGCTATCGCCCGGCGTTGGACACCGGGGAGCTGTTTTTT. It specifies CASSYRPALDTGELFF.

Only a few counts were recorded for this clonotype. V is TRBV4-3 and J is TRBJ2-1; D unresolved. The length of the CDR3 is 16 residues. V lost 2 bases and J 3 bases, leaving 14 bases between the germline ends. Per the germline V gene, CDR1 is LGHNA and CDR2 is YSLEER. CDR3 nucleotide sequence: TGCGCCAGCAGCCAATTCCGGCTAGAACTCTACAATGAGCAGTTCTTC. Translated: CASSQFRLELYNEQFF.

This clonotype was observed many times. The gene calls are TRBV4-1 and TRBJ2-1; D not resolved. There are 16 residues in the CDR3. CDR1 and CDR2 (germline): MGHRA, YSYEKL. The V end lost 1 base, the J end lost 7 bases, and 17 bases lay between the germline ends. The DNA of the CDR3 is TGCGCCAGCAGCCAAGTGGGCGAGCGTCCTACAAATGAGCAGTTCTTC. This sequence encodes CASSQVGERPTNEQFF.

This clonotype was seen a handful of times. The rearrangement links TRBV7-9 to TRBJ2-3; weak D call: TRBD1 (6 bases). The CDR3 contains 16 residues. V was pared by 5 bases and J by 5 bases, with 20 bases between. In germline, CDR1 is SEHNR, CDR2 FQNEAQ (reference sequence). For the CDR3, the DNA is TGTGCCAGCAGCATCCGGGTCCCCCTAGGGGGAGATACGCAGTATTTT. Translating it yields CASSIRVPLGGDTQYF.

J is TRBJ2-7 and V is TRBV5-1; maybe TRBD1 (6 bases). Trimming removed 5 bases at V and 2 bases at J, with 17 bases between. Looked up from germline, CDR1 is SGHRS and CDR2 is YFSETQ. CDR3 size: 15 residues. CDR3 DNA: TGCGCCAGCAGTGTTTTCAGGGGACCGGCCTACGAGCAGTACTTC. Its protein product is CASSVFRGPAYEQYF.

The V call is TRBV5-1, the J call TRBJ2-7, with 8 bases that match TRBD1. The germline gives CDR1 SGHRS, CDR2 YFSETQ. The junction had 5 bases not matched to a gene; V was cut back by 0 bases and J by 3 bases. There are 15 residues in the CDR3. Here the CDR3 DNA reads TGCGCCAGCAGCTTGGGAGGGACAGGCCACTACGAGCAGTACTTC. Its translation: CASSLGGTGHYEQYF.

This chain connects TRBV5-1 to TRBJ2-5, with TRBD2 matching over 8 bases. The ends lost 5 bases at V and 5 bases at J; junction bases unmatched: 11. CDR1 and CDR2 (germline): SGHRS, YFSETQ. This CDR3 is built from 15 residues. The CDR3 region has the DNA TGCGCCAGCAGGAATAGCGGGGATAATAGGGAGACCCAGTACTTC. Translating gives CASRNSGDNRETQYF.

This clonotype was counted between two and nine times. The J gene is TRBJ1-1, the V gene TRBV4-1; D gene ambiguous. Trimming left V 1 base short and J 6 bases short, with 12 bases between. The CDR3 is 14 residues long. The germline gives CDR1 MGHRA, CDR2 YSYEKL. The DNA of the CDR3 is TGCGCCAGCAGCCAAGGGGCCCATCGCCCTGAAGCTTTCTTT. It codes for CASSQGAHRPEAFF.

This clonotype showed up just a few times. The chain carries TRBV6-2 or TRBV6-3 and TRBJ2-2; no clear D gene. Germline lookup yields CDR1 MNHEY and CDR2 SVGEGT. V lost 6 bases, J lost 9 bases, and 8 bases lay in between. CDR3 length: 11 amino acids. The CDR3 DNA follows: TGTGCCAGCAGCCATCCAAGGGAGCTGTTTTTT. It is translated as CASSHPRELFF.

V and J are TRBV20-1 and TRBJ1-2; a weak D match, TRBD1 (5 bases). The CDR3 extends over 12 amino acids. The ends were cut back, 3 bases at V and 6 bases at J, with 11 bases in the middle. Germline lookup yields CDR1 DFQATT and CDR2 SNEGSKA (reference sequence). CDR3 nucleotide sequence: TGCAGTGCTAGGCGGGGGATCGATGGCTACACCTTC. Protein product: CSARRGIDGYTF.

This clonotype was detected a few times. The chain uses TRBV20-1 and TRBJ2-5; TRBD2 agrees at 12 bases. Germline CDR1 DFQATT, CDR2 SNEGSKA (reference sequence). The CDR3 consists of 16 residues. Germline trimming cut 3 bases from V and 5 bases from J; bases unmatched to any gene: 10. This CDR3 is CSASPLRLAGGETQYF. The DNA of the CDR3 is TGCAGTGCTAGCCCCCTTCGGCTAGCGGGGGGGGAGACCCAGTACTTC.

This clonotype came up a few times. The CDR3 here is CASSLKATEAFF. The CDR3 bases are TGTGCCAGCAGCTTAAAGGCCACTGAAGCTTTCTTT. This rearrangement joins TRBV7-9 to TRBJ1-1; D not certain. The length of the CDR3 is 12 residues. Trimming removed 2 bases from V and 4 bases from J, with 5 bases in between. The germline CDR1 and CDR2 sequences are SEHNR and FQNEAQ (reference sequence).

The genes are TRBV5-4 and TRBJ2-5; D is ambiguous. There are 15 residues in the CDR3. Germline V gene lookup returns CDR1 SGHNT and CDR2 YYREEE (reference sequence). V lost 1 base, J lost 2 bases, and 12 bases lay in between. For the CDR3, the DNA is TGTGCCAGCAGCTTGCCCATTGGTAGTCAAGAGACCCAGTACTTC. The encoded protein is CASSLPIGSQETQYF.

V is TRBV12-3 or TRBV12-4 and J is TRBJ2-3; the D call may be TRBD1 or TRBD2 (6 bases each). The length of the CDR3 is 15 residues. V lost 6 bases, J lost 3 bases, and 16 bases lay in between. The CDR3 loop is CASSPRGRRTDTQYF. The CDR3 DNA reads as TGTGCCAGCAGCCCTAGGGGGAGGCGTACAGATACGCAGTATTTT.

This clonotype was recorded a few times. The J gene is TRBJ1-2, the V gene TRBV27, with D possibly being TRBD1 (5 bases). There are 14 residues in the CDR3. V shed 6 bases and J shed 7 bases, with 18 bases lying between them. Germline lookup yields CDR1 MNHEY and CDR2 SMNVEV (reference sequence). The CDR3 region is CASSTLSGAGGYTF. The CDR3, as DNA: TGTGCCAGCAGCACTTTATCTGGGGCCGGTGGCTACACCTTC.

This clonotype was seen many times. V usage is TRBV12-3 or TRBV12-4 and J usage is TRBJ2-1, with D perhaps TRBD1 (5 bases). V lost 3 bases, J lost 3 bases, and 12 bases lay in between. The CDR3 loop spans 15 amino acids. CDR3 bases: TGTGCCAGCAGTTTTGGGGCCAACCTCTACAATGAGCAGTTCTTC. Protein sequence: CASSFGANLYNEQFF.

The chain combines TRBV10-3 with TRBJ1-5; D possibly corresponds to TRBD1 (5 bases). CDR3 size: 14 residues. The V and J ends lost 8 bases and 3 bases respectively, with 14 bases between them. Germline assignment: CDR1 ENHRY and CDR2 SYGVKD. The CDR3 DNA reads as TGTGCCATCGGGCCCGGGGCCCCCAATCAGCCCCAGCATTTT. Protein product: CAIGPGAPNQPQHF.

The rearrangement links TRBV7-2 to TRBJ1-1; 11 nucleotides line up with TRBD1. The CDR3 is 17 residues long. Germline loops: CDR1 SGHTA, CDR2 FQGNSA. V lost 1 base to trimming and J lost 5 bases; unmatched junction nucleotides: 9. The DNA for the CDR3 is TGTGCCAGCAGCTTAGTGCGGGACAGGGGGTTTGAGACTGAAGCTTTCTTT. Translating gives CASSLVRDRGFETEAFF.

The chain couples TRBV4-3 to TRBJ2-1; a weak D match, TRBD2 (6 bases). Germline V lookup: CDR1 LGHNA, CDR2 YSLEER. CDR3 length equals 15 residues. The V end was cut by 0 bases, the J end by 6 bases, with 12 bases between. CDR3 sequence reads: CASSQDGRETNEQFF. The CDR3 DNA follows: TGCGCCAGCAGCCAAGACGGCCGGGAGACCAATGAGCAGTTCTTC.

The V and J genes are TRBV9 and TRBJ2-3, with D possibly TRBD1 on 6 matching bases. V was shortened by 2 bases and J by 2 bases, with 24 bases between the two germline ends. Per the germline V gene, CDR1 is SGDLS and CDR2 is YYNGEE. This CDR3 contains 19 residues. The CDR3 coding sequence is TGTGCCAGCAGCGTGGGGTTGGGGGCGCCCACTACAATCACAGATACGCAGTATTTT. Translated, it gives CASSVGLGAPTTITDTQYF.

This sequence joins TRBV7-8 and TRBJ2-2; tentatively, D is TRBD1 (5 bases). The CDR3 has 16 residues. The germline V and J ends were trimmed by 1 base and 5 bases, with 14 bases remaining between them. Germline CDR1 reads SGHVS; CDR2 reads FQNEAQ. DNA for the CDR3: TGTGCCAGCAGCTTAGGCTGGGGCGTGGGGACCGGGGAGCTGTTTTTT. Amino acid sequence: CASSLGWGVGTGELFF.

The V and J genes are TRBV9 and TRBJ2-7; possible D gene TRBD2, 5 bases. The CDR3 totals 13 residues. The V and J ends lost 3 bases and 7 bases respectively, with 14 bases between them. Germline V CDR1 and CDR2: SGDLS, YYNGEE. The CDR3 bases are TGTGCCAGCAGCGCCCGTCTCGGAGGTGAGCAGTACTTC. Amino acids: CASSARLGGEQYF.

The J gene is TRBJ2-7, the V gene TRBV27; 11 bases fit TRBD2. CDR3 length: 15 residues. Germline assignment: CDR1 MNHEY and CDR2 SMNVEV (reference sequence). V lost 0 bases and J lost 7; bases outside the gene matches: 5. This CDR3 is CASSLSVLAGAEQYF. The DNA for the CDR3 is TGTGCCAGCAGTTTATCGGTACTAGCGGGAGCAGAGCAGTACTTC.